Listed below are T cell receptor beta chains from one sample, sequenced in a study of Ad26.COV2.S vaccination and SARS-CoV-2 variants. The protocol was immunoSEQ multiplex PCR, while the TCRdb copy is restricted to in-frame clones and leaves out a portion. Of about 350,000 clones detected, roughly 81% appear once; the ten largest clones hold around 3.3%. Here the sequenced sample was peripheral blood, taken in a trial of Ad26.COV2.S vaccine versus placebo. These receptors all come from a person between 18 and 59 years old who received the Ad26.COV2.S COVID-19 vaccine or a placebo. The CDR3 runs from the conserved cysteine through the conserved F or W. A D gene is named only where the DNA matches it firmly. Some rows mark clone size as missing; the rest say once, few, many or name a class of expanded clone.

j_call	clone_size	d_call	v_call	cdr3_aa	cdr3_nt
TRBJ2-5	NA	NA	TRBV14	CASSQLVTGLETQYF	TGTGCCAGCAGCCAATTGGTTACGGGTCTAGAGACCCAGTACTTC
TRBJ2-1	NA	NA	TRBV6-6	CASSYRDLHYNEQFF	TGTGCCAGCAGTTACCGGGACCTACACTACAATGAGCAGTTCTTC
TRBJ2-7	NA	NA	TRBV28	CASSLLLGSYEQYF	TGTGCCAGCAGTTTGTTGCTGGGATCCTACGAGCAGTACTTC
TRBJ1-2	NA	NA	TRBV15	CATSRVRGAYGYTF	TGTGCCACCAGCAGAGTAAGAGGGGCCTATGGCTACACCTTC
TRBJ1-2	NA	NA	TRBV27	CASSSPRGPYTF	TGTGCCAGCAGTTCCCCGAGGGGCCCCTACACCTTC
TRBJ1-2	NA	TRBD1	TRBV6-5	CASSYQPGTGVDGYTF	TGTGCCAGCAGTTACCAACCCGGGACAGGGGTTGATGGCTACACCTTC
TRBJ1-1	NA	NA	TRBV6-5	CASSQQAGEAFF	TGTGCCAGCTCCCAACAGGCGGGTGAAGCTTTCTTT
TRBJ1-6	NA	TRBD1	TRBV7-9	CASRSTGTGGSPLHF	TGTGCCAGCAGATCGACCGGGACAGGGGGTTCACCCCTCCACTTT
TRBJ2-7	NA	NA	TRBV5-1	CASKLDTFSSYEQYF	TGCGCCAGCAAACTGGACACCTTTTCCTCCTACGAGCAGTACTTC
TRBJ1-5	NA	TRBD1	TRBV6-5	CASSRGQGVDQPQHF	TGTGCCAGCAGCAGGGGACAGGGGGTTGATCAGCCCCAGCATTTT
TRBJ2-3	NA	TRBD1	TRBV12-5	CASGLGGQGVADTQYF	TGTGCTAGTGGTTTGGGGGGACAGGGGGTCGCAGATACGCAGTATTTT
TRBJ2-1	once	TRBD2	TRBV7-9	CASSRGTSEQFF	TGTGCCAGCAGCCGTGGGACTAGTGAGCAGTTCTTC
TRBJ1-2	NA	NA	TRBV9	CASSVEWVQDYGYTF	TGTGCCAGCAGCGTAGAATGGGTCCAGGACTATGGCTACACCTTC
TRBJ1-6	NA	NA	TRBV30	CAWKHKQIPLHF	TGTGCCTGGAAACACAAACAGATACCCCTCCACTTT
TRBJ2-3	NA	NA	TRBV6-5	CASRGGRGRTDTQYF	TGTGCCAGCAGGGGGGGCAGGGGAAGGACAGATACGCAGTATTTT
TRBJ2-7	NA	TRBD1	TRBV10-2	CASKGQGVWSYEQYF	TGCGCCAGCAAGGGACAGGGGGTTTGGTCCTACGAGCAGTACTTC
TRBJ2-7	NA	NA	TRBV15	CATSSHDRTSYEQYF	TGTGCCACCAGCTCCCATGACAGGACCTCCTACGAGCAGTACTTC
TRBJ1-2	NA	TRBD1	TRBV3-1/TRBV3-2	CASSGTGNYGYTF	TGTGCCAGCAGCGGGACAGGAAACTATGGCTACACCTTC
TRBJ2-4	once	NA	TRBV4-3	CASSQETGPQYLYIQYF	TGCGCCAGCAGCCAAGAGACGGGCCCGCAGTATCTTTACATTCAGTACTTC
TRBJ2-1	once	NA	TRBV4-3	CASSQETGQTYNEQFF	TGCGCCAGCAGCCAAGAGACTGGACAGACCTACAATGAGCAGTTCTTC
TRBJ1-5	NA	NA	TRBV28	CASSLSGFQPQHF	TGTGCCAGCAGTTTATCGGGATTTCAGCCCCAGCATTTT
TRBJ1-6	NA	NA	TRBV28	CASSLEGGGNSPLHF	TGTGCCAGCAGTTTGGAGGGGGGCGGTAATTCACCCCTCCACTTT
TRBJ2-1	NA	NA	TRBV7-9	CASSPQGVKYNEQFF	TGTGCCAGCAGCCCACAGGGTGTTAAATACAATGAGCAGTTCTTC
TRBJ1-6	few	TRBD1	TRBV6-5	CASSRETGPQSPLHF	TGTGCCAGCAGCCGCGAGACAGGGCCCCAATCACCCCTCCACTTT
TRBJ1-1	once	NA	TRBV5-5	CASSFRAGEAFF	TGTGCCAGCAGCTTCCGAGCAGGTGAAGCTTTCTTT
TRBJ1-2	NA	NA	TRBV29-1	CSVDGITSNYGYTF	TGCAGCGTTGATGGCATAACCTCTAACTATGGCTACACCTTC
TRBJ2-7	NA	TRBD1	TRBV10-3	CAISGPATGGMEYEQYF	TGTGCCATCAGTGGCCCAGCGACAGGGGGGATGGAGTACGAGCAGTACTTC
TRBJ1-6	once	TRBD1	TRBV6-8	CASSPSDRGLNKPNNSPLHF	TGTGCCAGCAGCCCCTCCGACAGGGGGCTTAATAAACCGAATAATTCACCCCTCCACTTT
TRBJ2-5	NA	TRBD1	TRBV15	CATSRASGQGETQYF	TGTGCCACCAGCAGAGCCTCGGGACAGGGAGAGACCCAGTACTTC
TRBJ1-3	NA	TRBD1	TRBV7-8	CASSPKRPGQGLGWGNTIYF	TGTGCCAGCAGCCCTAAAAGACCGGGACAGGGACTTGGCTGGGGAAACACCATATATTTT
TRBJ2-7	NA	TRBD1	TRBV24-1	CATSDLSPGGGQYF	TGTGCCACCAGTGATTTGAGTCCAGGGGGTGGGCAGTACTTC
TRBJ2-7	once	TRBD2	TRBV28	CASSGLAASYEQYF	TGTGCCAGCTCGGGACTAGCGGCCTCCTACGAGCAGTACTTC
TRBJ2-5	NA	NA	TRBV21-1	CASIHRRGRETQYF	TGTGCCAGCATTCACCGACGGGGACGAGAGACCCAGTACTTC
TRBJ2-5	NA	NA	TRBV27	CASSTLPPLETQYF	TGTGCCAGCTCCACTCTCCCCCCCCTGGAGACCCAGTACTTC
TRBJ2-2	NA	NA	TRBV2	CASSVLGRTNTGELFF	TGTGCCAGCAGTGTCTTGGGACGGACGAACACCGGGGAGCTGTTTTTT
TRBJ2-1	NA	TRBD1	TRBV27	CASSPIQGTYKLNEQFF	TGTGCCAGCAGTCCCATACAGGGGACGTACAAATTGAATGAGCAGTTCTTC
TRBJ1-5	NA	NA	TRBV15	CATSRAGAGNQPQHF	TGTGCCACCAGCAGAGCGGGGGCTGGCAATCAGCCCCAGCATTTT
TRBJ2-2	NA	NA	TRBV30	CAGTRDTGELFF	TGTGCCGGAACCCGGGACACCGGGGAGCTGTTTTTT
TRBJ2-7	NA	NA	TRBV7-9	CASSFGSGPAEQYF	TGTGCCAGCAGCTTTGGATCAGGCCCCGCCGAGCAGTACTTC
TRBJ2-5	NA	NA	TRBV6-6	CASSSEPYAQETQYF	TGTGCCAGCAGTTCCGAGCCCTACGCCCAAGAGACCCAGTACTTC
TRBJ2-1	NA	TRBD2	TRBV7-2	CASSLGTHVGGSSYNEQFF	TGTGCCAGCAGCTTAGGTACACACGTTGGCGGGAGCTCCTACAATGAGCAGTTCTTC
TRBJ2-2	NA	NA	TRBV19	CASSIREHTGELFF	TGTGCCAGTAGTATTAGGGAACATACCGGGGAGCTGTTTTTT
TRBJ1-4	NA	TRBD1	TRBV25-1	CASSEGTGATNEKLFF	TGTGCCAGCAGCGAGGGGACAGGGGCAACTAATGAAAAACTGTTTTTT
TRBJ2-7	NA	TRBD2	TRBV11-2	CASSFGTSGLYEQYF	TGTGCCAGCAGCTTCGGGACTAGCGGCCTCTACGAGCAGTACTTC
TRBJ2-5	NA	TRBD2	TRBV6-6	CASSRLAGGQVQETQYF	TGTGCCAGCAGCCGACTAGCGGGGGGGCAAGTCCAAGAGACCCAGTACTTC